This T cell receptor beta chain appears in the sequencing data of a study of T cells in Graves' hyperthyroidism and ophthalmopathy. Amplification of TCR beta CDR3 regions used RNA as the template. A first-round RT-PCR of the TCR CDR3 used the HTBI primer set. TCRdb used MiXCR to reprocess the multiplex PCR reads, holding one entry per CDR3 protein. The sample lists about 560,000 distinct CDR3 sequences, 16% occurring once. The sample holds one count of this clonotype. A single base separates this from a much larger clone, so it may be a read error. Germline-derived CDR1 and CDR2 are LGHNT and FRNRAP. This CDR3 is built from 14 residues. The ends were cut back, 2 bases at V and 0 bases at J, with 8 bases in the middle.

The receptor comes from a woman in her late teens or twenties with Graves' hyperthyroidism. Sample: blood. The chain joins TRBV12-5 to TRBJ2-7; no clear D gene. CDR3 loop: CASGLKGPSYEQYF. CDR3 in DNA: TGTGCTAGTGGTTTGAAAGGGCCCTCCTACGAGCAGTACTTC.